This TCR beta chain was obtained from a study of CXCR3-negative and CXCR3-positive naive CD8 T cells. Overall study findings and caveats: When CXCR3-positive naive cells were set against CXCR3-negative naive cells, the former had more hydrophobic TRB CDR3s.

The germline V gene encodes CDR1 SGHRS and CDR2 YFSETQ. The CDR3 is 16 amino acids. Carrying UMI labels, the TRB cDNA libraries were prepared through 5' RACE. One entry per CDR3 protein, without DNA, is what TCRdb gives after re-calling the 5' RACE reads. This sample lists some 60,000 distinct CDR3 sequences; its ten largest clones have roughly 0.5%. On this clonotype: Its antigen remains unknown.

The sequence came from a human donor in good health. Some clones in this sample may be carry-over from other donors' samples. The sequenced sample was naive CXCR3+ CD8+ T cells from blood. Subset reported: CD45RO-CCR7+CD27+CD95- naive CD8+ T cells expressing CXCR3 (TNR3+). The V gene is TRBV5-1, the J gene TRBJ2-1; TCRdb indicates TRBD1, and absent DNA this call remains unverified. This CDR3 is CASSFGGAGYYNEQFF.